The entry below gives a single T cell receptor (beta chain) sequence along with its context. Its specific antigen is unknown. It has no much larger one-base neighbor in the sample; base qualities were not kept. The CDR3 numbers 13 residues from cysteine through phenylalanine. The entry retains the CDR3 DNA only, 39 bases that are in frame from base 1. A distance of 11 bases separates the germline ends of V and J, which lose 6 bases and 2 bases respectively. Sequences PRHDT (CDR1) and FYEKMQ (CDR2) are obtained from the germline V gene (reference sequence). Whole blood was collected in K2EDTA tubes by collaborating institutions according to the institutions' own protocols. Collaborator samples were shipped for TCRbeta analysis as frozen whole blood, isolated PBMCs, or DNA extracted from either sample type. TCRbeta CDR3 regions were amplified from genomic DNA by means of the immunoSEQ Assay, a bias-controlled multiplex PCR. As for the authors' bioinformatics: Nucleated cell counts per sample were estimated from amplification of reference gene primers within the assay. To quantify the absolute abundance of each unique TCRbeta CDR3 rearrangement, sequence reads were collapsed and filtered. For each sample, productive Simpson clonality was calculated as the square root of Simpson's diversity index across productive rearrangements. TCRdb provides this immuneACCESS table in a form limited to in-frame rearrangements. Some clones are lacking; in checked studies, under half of them reflect an unresolved V gene, and why the rest are absent is not known. For V, J and clone size, that table is used; D and trimming come from the DNA. The sample includes about 81,000 clones, with approximately 80% observed a single time. The ten biggest clones cover 13% of the sample.

These data originate in a study of blood T cell repertoires in COVID-19 (dated by TCRdb to about 2020). Looking at the study overall: Collaborator samples came from the United States, Italy and Spain and covered acute and convalescent phases of COVID-19. The dataset comprised deeply sampled blood TCRbeta repertoires from subjects exposed to, actively infected with, or recovered from COVID-19. A freely available public database, intended as a resource for researchers studying the immune response to SARS-CoV-2, is where the repertoires were released. A de-identified subject ID, COVID-19 status, age in years and sex were almost always included in the sample metadata. The material from the prospective study consisted of cDNA or gDNA derived from T cells, B-cell-depleted T cells, or PBMCs. Where available, HLA class I and class II types were taken from metadata supplied by the sample provider and were not determined by assay-based typing. Samples were obtained from the ongoing ImmuneRACE study (first 160 participants) and from some 1,300 subjects provided by 6 global collaborators.

The study at large found these results: The quantity of clinical and demographic metadata differed by source and by participant and was supplied without curation.

Sequenced material: peripheral blood. The clonotype comes from a human donor in a cohort sampled during active COVID-19. The chain uses TRBV13 and TRBJ2-7; 6 matching bases give a weak D call of TRBD1. For the CDR3, the sequence is CASSHRQAYEQYF. The DNA sequence is given as TGTGCCAGCAGTCACCGACAGGCCTACGAGCAGTACTTC.